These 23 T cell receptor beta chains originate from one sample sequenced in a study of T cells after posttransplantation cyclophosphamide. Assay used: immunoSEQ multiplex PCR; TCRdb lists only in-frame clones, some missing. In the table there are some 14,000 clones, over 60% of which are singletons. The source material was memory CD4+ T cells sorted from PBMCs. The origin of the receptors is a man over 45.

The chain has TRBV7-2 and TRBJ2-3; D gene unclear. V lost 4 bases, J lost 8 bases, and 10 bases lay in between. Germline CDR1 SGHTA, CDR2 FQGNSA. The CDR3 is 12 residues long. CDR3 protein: CASSSHLSTQYF. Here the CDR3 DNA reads TGTGCCAGCAGCTCCCATCTGAGTACGCAGTATTTT.

In DNA form, the CDR3 reads TGTGCCAGCACCCTGACTAAGGAACAGCCCCAGCATTTT. This encodes CASTLTKEQPQHF. The V gene is TRBV6-6, the J gene TRBJ1-5; D is uncertain. This CDR3 is 13 amino acids long. Trimming took off 7 bases at V and 7 bases at J, with 14 bases between the two ends. CDR1 is MNHNY, CDR2 SVGAGI, per germline (reference sequence).

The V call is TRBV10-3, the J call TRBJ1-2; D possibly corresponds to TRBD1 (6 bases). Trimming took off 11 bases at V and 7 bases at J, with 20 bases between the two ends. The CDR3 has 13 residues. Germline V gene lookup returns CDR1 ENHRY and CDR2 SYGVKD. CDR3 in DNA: TGTGCCGTGGCCGGGACAATTTTTTCTGGCTACACCTTC. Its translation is CAVAGTIFSGYTF.

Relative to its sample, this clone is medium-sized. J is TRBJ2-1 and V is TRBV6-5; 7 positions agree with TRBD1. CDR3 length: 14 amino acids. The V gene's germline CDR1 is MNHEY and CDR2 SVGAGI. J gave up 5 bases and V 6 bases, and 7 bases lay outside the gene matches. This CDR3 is CASRDRDSNNEQFF. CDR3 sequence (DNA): TGTGCCAGCAGGGACCGGGACAGCAACAATGAGCAGTTCTTC.

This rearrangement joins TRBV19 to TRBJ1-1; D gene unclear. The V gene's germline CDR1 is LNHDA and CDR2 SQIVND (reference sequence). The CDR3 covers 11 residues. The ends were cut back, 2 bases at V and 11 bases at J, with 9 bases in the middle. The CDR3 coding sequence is TGTGCCAGTAGTATAACCTCTACCGCTTTCTTT. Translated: CASSITSTAFF. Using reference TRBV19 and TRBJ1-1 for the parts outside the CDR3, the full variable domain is DGGITQSPKYLFRKEGQNVTLSCEQNLNHDAMYWYRQDPGQGLRLIYYSQIVNDFQKGDIAEGYSVSREKKESFPLTVTSAQKNPTAFYLCASSITSTAFFGQGTRLTVV.

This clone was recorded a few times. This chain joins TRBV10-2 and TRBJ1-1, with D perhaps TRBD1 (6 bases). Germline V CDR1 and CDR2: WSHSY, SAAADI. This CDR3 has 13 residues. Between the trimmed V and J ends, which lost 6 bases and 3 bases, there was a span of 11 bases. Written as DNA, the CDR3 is TGCGCCAGCAGCCGGGACACATACACTGAAGCTTTCTTT. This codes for CASSRDTYTEAFF.

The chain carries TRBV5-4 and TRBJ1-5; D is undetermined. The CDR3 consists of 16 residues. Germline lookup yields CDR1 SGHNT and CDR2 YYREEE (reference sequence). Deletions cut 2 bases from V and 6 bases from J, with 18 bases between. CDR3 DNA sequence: TGTGCCAGCAGCTTCTATGACGGGATAAGAAGTCAGCCCCAGCATTTT. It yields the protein CASSFYDGIRSQPQHF.

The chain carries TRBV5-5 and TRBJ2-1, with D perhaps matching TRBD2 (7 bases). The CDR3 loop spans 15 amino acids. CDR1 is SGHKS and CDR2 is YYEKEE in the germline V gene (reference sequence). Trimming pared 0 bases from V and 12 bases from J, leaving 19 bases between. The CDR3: CASSLGGGAISRQFF. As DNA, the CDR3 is TGTGCCAGCAGCTTGGGCGGGGGCGCAATTAGTCGGCAGTTCTTC.

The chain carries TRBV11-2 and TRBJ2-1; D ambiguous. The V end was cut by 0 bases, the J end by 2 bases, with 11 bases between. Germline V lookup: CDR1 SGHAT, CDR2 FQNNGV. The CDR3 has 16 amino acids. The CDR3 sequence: CASSLEFGFPYNEQFF. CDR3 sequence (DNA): TGTGCCAGCAGCTTAGAGTTTGGCTTTCCCTACAATGAGCAGTTCTTC.

The DNA for the CDR3 is TGTGCCAGCAGTCCTTACGACAGGTATCAGCCCCAGCATTTT. Amino acids: CASSPYDRYQPQHF. V gene TRBV27 combines with J gene TRBJ1-5; tentatively, D is TRBD1 (6 bases). V was pared by 5 bases and J by 5 bases, with 13 bases between. This CDR3 comprises 14 residues. Germline CDR1 reads MNHEY; CDR2 reads SMNVEV (reference sequence).

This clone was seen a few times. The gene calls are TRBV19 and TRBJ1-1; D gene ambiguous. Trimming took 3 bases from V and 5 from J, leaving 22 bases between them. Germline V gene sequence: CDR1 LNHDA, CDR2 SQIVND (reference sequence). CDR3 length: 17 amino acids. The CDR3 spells CASSITTRVVGRTEAFF. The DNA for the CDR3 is TGTGCCAGTAGTATCACGACTCGGGTGGTCGGGAGAACTGAAGCTTTCTTT.

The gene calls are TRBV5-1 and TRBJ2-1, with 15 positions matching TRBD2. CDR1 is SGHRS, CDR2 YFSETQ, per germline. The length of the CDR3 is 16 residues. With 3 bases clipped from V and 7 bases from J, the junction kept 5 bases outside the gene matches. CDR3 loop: CASSSGLAGGENEQFF. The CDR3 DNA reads TGCGCCAGCAGCTCGGGACTAGCGGGAGGAGAGAATGAGCAGTTCTTC.

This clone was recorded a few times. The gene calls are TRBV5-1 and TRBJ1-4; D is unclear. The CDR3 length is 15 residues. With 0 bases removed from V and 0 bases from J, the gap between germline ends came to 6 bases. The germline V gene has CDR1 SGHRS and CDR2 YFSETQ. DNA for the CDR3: TGCGCCAGCAGCTTGGAACCTACAACTAATGAAAAACTGTTTTTT. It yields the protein CASSLEPTTNEKLFF.

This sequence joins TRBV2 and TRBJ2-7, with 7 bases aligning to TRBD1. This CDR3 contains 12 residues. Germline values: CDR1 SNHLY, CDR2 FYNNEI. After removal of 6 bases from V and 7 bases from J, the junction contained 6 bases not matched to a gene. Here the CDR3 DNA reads TGTGCCAGCAGGGACAGGCTGGGTGAGCAGTACTTC. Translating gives CASRDRLGEQYF. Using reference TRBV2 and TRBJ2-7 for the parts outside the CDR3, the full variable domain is EPEVTQTPSHQVTQMGQEVILRCVPISNHLYFYWYRQILGQKVEFLVSFYNNEISEKSEIFDDQFSVERPDGSNFTLKIRSTKLEDSAMYFCASRDRLGEQYFGPGTRLTVT.

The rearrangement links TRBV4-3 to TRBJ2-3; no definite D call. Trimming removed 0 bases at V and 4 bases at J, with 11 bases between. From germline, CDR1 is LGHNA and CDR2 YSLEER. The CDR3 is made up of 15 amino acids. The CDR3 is CASSQEAARPDTQYF. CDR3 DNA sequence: TGCGCCAGCAGCCAAGAGGCTGCGCGGCCAGATACGCAGTATTTT.

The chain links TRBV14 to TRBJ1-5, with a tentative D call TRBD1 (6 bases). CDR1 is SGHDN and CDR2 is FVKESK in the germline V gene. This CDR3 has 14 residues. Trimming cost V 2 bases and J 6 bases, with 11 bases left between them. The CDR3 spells CASSQPGVGQPQHF. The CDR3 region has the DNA TGTGCCAGCAGCCAACCAGGGGTAGGTCAGCCCCAGCATTTT.

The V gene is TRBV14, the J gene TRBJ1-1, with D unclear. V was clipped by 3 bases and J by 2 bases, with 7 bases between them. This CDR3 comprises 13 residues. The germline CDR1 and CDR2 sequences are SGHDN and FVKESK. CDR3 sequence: CASSQLLNTEAFF. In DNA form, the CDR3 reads TGTGCCAGCAGCCAGCTATTAAACACTGAAGCTTTCTTT.

The CDR3 loop reads CASSFGSTDTQYF. CDR3 bases: TGTGCCAGCAGCTTCGGTAGCACAGATACGCAGTATTTT. The chain carries TRBV11-1 and TRBJ2-3; no clear D gene. CDR3 length equals 13 residues. Looked up from germline, CDR1 is SGHAT and CDR2 is FQDESV (reference sequence). Trimming removed 3 bases from V and 0 bases from J, with 4 bases in between.

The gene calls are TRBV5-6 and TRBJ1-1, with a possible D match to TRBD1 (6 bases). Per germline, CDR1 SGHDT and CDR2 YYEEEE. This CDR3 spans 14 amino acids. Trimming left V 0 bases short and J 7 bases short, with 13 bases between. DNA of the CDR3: TGTGCCAGCAGCTTGGGGTCGTGGGGGCTTGAAGCTTTCTTT. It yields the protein CASSLGSWGLEAFF.

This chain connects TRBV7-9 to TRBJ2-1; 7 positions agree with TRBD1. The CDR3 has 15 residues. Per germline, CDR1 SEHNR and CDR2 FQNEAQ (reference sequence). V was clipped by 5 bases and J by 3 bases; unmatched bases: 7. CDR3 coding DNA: TGTGCCAGCAGCCGTAATCGACAGGGCTACAATGAGCAGTTCTTC. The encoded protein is CASSRNRQGYNEQFF.

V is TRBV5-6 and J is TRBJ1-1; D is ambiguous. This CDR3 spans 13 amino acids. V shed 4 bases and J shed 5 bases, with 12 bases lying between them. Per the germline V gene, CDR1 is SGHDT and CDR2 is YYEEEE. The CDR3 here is CASSRRSPTEAFF. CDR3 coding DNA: TGTGCCAGCAGCCGACGGAGCCCAACTGAAGCTTTCTTT.

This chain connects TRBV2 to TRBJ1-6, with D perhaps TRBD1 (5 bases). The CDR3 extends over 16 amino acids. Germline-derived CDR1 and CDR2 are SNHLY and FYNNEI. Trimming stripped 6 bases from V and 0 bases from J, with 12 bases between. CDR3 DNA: TGTGCCAGCAGCCGGCCCCAGGGCTCCTATAATTCACCCCTCCACTTT. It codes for CASSRPQGSYNSPLHF.

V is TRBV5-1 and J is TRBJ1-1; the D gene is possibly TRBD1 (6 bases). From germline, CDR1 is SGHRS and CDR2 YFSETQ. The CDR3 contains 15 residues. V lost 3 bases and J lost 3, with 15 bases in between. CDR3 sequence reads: CASSWGGARDTEAFF. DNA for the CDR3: TGCGCCAGCAGCTGGGGGGGGGCGCGAGACACTGAAGCTTTCTTT.